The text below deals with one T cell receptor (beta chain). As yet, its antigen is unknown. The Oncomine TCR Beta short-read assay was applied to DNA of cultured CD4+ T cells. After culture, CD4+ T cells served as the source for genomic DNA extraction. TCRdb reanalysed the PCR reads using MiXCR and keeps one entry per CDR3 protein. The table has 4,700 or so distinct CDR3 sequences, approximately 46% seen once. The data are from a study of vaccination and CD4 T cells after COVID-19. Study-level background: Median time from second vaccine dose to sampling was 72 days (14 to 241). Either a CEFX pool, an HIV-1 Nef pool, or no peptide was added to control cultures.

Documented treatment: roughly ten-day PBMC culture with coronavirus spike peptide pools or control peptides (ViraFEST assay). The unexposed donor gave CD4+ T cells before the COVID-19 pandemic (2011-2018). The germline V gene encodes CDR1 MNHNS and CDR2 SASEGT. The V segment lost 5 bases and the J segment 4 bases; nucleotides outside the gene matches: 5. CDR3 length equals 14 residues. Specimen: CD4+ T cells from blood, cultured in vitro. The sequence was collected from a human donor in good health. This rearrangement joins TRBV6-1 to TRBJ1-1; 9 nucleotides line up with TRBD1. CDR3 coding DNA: TGTGCCAGCAGTCCATCGACAGGGGGCACTGAAGCTTTCTTT. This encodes CASSPSTGGTEAFF.